This T cell receptor (beta chain) was documented in a study of CD8 T cells in ankylosing spondylitis. Study-wide results and limits: Apparently characteristic of ankylosing spondylitis blood was a TCR beta motif (eight highly homologous variants).

This clonotype was seen a few times. The antigen is unknown. Germline CDR1 reads KGHSH; CDR2 reads LQKENI. Trimming removed 4 bases from V and 5 bases from J; junction bases left unmatched: 5. This CDR3 comprises 14 residues. TCRdb called the 5' RACE reads again in MiXCR, with one record for every CDR3 protein. This sample has fewer than 750,000 distinct CDR3 sequences, with around 20% found just once. This chain uses TRBV18 with TRBJ2-7; 10 bases are a match to TRBD1. Sequencing used blood, either unsorted or a sorted T cell fraction (not recorded which). The clonotype was recovered from a male donor with ankylosing spondylitis. The CDR3 DNA reads TGTGCCAGCTCACAAACCGGGACAGGGGACGAGCAGTACTTC. Amino acid sequence: CASSQTGTGDEQYF.